Listed below are T cell receptor beta chains from one sample, sequenced in a study of blood T cell repertoires in COVID-19. Clones were sequenced by immunoSEQ multiplex PCR, and TCRdb holds only the in-frame ones, with some missing. The sample includes about 100,000 clones, approximately 86% seen only once; the top ten take approximately 2.6%. Material for sequencing was PBMCs or T cells enriched from blood (not recorded which). These receptors were collected from a woman aged 45-65 years who had recovered from COVID-19. CDR3s include the opening cysteine and the closing phenylalanine or tryptophan. A D gene is named only where the DNA matches it firmly. Clone size is given for some rows only: seen once, a few or many times, or a class if the clone is expanded.

clone_size j_call d_call v_call cdr3_aa cdr3_nt
NA TRBJ2-7 TRBD1 TRBV7-2 CASSSRAGTGSSREQYF TGTGCCAGCAGCTCCAGAGCAGGGACAGGCTCCTCGAGGGAGCAGTACTTC
NA TRBJ2-6 TRBD1 TRBV19 CASSIDGTGSSGANVLTF TGTGCCAGTAGTATAGACGGGACAGGGAGCTCTGGGGCCAACGTCCTGACTTTC
NA TRBJ1-1 NA TRBV7-6 CASSLFEVTMNTEAFF TGTGCCAGCAGCTTATTCGAGGTTACAATGAACACTGAAGCTTTCTTT
NA TRBJ1-5 TRBD1 TRBV6-1 CASSGEGQSSNQPQHF TGTGCCAGCAGTGGAGAGGGACAGTCTAGCAATCAGCCCCAGCATTTT
NA TRBJ2-3 TRBD2 TRBV27 CASSWAGGTDTQYF TGTGCCAGCAGTTGGGCGGGAGGAACAGATACGCAGTATTTT
NA TRBJ1-1 NA TRBV5-5 CASTVPWGGINTEAFF TGTGCCAGCACCGTACCGTGGGGGGGAATCAACACTGAAGCTTTCTTT
NA TRBJ2-7 TRBD2 TRBV14 CASSQDPSGRNEQYF TGTGCCAGCAGCCAAGATCCTAGCGGGAGAAACGAGCAGTACTTC
NA TRBJ2-3 TRBD1 TRBV19 CASGQETSTDTQYF TGTGCCAGCGGACAGGAGACTAGCACAGATACGCAGTATTTT
NA TRBJ2-5 TRBD2 TRBV4-1 CASSQDSGGRSAQYF TGCGCCAGCAGCCAAGATTCGGGGGGGCGATCGGCCCAGTACTTC
NA TRBJ2-1 TRBD2 TRBV7-3 CASSLNPAGDNEQFF TGTGCCAGCAGCTTAAATCCAGCGGGGGACAATGAGCAGTTCTTC
NA TRBJ2-1 NA TRBV7-2 CASGVAVGYNEQFF TGTGCCAGCGGGGTAGCGGTCGGGTACAATGAGCAGTTCTTC
NA TRBJ2-2 NA TRBV11-2 CASSLNAGSGELFF TGTGCCAGCAGCTTAAATGCAGGGTCCGGGGAGCTGTTTTTT
once TRBJ1-1 TRBD1 TRBV5-1 CASSWGDREPSNTEAFF TGCGCCAGCAGCTGGGGAGACAGGGAACCTTCAAACACTGAAGCTTTCTTT
NA TRBJ2-2 NA TRBV19 CASRVGRNNGELFF TGTGCCAGTAGAGTGGGGAGGAATAACGGGGAGCTGTTTTTT
NA TRBJ2-1 TRBD2 TRBV24-1 CATSETGTSGSDEQFF TGTGCCACCAGTGAGACCGGGACTAGCGGGAGTGATGAGCAGTTCTTC
NA TRBJ2-2 TRBD1 TRBV28 CASSFPTGGAGGELFF TGTGCCAGCAGTTTCCCGACAGGGGGCGCGGGCGGGGAGCTGTTTTTT
medium-sized TRBJ1-1 TRBD1 TRBV10-1 CASSEGRGLTEAFF TGCGCCAGCAGTGAAGGCAGGGGGCTCACTGAAGCTTTCTTT
NA TRBJ2-5 NA TRBV29-1 CSGGGSGQETQYF TGCAGCGGGGGGGGCAGCGGGCAAGAGACCCAGTACTTC
NA TRBJ2-2 NA TRBV11-2 CASSQILSGGELFF TGTGCCAGCAGCCAGATCTTATCTGGCGGGGAGCTGTTTTTT
NA TRBJ1-2 NA TRBV30 CAWDSQGSYGYTF TGTGCCTGGGACAGTCAGGGAAGCTATGGCTACACCTTC
NA TRBJ2-1 TRBD1 TRBV28 CASSSYQGAYNEQFF TGTGCCAGCAGTTCGTACCAGGGGGCCTACAATGAGCAGTTCTTC
NA TRBJ2-3 TRBD2 TRBV7-3 CASSLAGGVGDTQYF TGTGCCAGCAGCTTAGCGGGAGGGGTGGGAGATACGCAGTATTTT
NA TRBJ2-1 TRBD2 TRBV27 CASSLLAFGLAGGFDEQFF TGTGCCAGCAGTTTACTCGCTTTTGGGCTAGCGGGGGGGTTCGATGAGCAGTTCTTC
NA TRBJ2-2 NA TRBV7-9 CASSHPRVNTGELFF TGTGCCAGCAGCCATCCCCGGGTGAACACCGGGGAGCTGTTTTTT
NA TRBJ2-7 NA TRBV5-8 CASSFGQTYEQYF TGTGCCAGCAGCTTTGGACAGACCTACGAGCAGTACTTC